This T cell receptor beta chain was sequenced in a study of OX40 agonist ivuxolimab in advanced cancers. Study background: Hepatocellular carcinoma, melanoma, renal cell or head and neck cancer occurred in dose-escalation patients.

Germline CDR1 and CDR2: SGHNT and YYREEE (reference sequence). V was shortened by 7 bases and J by 2 bases, with 6 bases between the two germline ends. The CDR3 extends over 11 amino acids. Using immunoSEQ multiplex PCR, the repertoire was profiled, and TCRdb retains in-frame clones only, with some absent. This sample carries tens of thousands of clones, 85% to 90% of them seen once, and the ten largest clones take around 0.68%. The rearrangement uses TRBV5-4 and TRBJ1-2; D gene uncertain. The sequencing used CD4+ or CD8+ T cells sorted from blood, collected in a trial of the OX40 agonist ivuxolimab. This TCR derives from an adult with an advanced solid tumor such as melanoma, head and neck, liver or kidney cancer. The CDR3 region has the DNA TGTGCCAGCGGAAAAAACTATGGCTACACCTTC. This translates into CASGKNYGYTF.